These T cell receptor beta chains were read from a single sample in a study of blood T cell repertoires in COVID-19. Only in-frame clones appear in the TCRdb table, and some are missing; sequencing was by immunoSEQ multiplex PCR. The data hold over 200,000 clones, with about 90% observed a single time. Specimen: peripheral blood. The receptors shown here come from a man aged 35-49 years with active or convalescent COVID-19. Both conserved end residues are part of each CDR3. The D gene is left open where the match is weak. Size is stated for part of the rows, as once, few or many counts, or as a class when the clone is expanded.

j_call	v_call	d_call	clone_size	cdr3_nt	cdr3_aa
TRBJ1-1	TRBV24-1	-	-	TGTGCCACCTCCCAGGGGTTGAACACTGAAGCTTTCTTT	CATSQGLNTEAFF
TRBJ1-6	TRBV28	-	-	TGTGCCAGCAGTTTAAGGACAGCTAATTCACCCCTCCACTTT	CASSLRTANSPLHF
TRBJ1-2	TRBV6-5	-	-	TGTGCCAGCAGTTATGGGGGCGCTAACTATGGCTACACCTTC	CASSYGGANYGYTF
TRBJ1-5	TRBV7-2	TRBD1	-	TGTGCCAGCAGCTTAGGGTCGGGACAGCTGAATCAGCCCCAGCATTTT	CASSLGSGQLNQPQHF
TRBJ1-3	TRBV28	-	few	TGTGCCAGCAGTTTAGCAGGGCACTCTGGAAACACCATATATTTT	CASSLAGHSGNTIYF
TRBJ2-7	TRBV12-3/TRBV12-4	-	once	TGTGCCAGCAGTTCCAGGGCTTCCTACGAGCAGTACTTC	CASSSRASYEQYF
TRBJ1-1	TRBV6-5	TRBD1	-	TGTGCCAGCAGTTACGCCCGACAGGGGGTGAACACTGAAGCTTTCTTT	CASSYARQGVNTEAFF
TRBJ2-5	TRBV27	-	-	TGTGCCAGCAGGTTACGGGAAGGTTGGCGTCCCCAAGAGACCCAGTACTTC	CASRLREGWRPQETQYF
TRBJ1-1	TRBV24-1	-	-	TGTGCCACCACTATGACAGGGAACACTGAAGCTTTCTTT	CATTMTGNTEAFF
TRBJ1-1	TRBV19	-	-	TGTGCCAGTAGTATAACCGGGAACACTGAAGCTTTCTTT	CASSITGNTEAFF
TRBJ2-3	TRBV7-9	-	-	TGTGCCAGCAGCTTACTCTCAGGGAGCACAGATACGCAGTATTTT	CASSLLSGSTDTQYF
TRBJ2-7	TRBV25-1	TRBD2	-	TGTGCCAGCAGTGAGCGGCGGGAGGCCAGCTACGAGCAGTACTTC	CASSERREASYEQYF
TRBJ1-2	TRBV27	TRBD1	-	TGTGCCAGCAGTTTAAGGACAGGGGGTTCTGGCTACACCTTC	CASSLRTGGSGYTF
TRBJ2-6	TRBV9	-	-	TGTGCCAGCAGCGTAGTAGGGGCTGGGGCCAACGTCCTGACTTTC	CASSVVGAGANVLTF
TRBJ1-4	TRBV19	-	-	TGTGCCATACCGACGCCCGGGTCTAAAAACTCCGCAACTAATGAAAAACTGTTTTTT	CAIPTPGSKNSATNEKLFF
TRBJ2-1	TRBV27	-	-	TGTGCCAGCAGGGACTATTCCGGGACTCGGCGTGAGCAGTTCTTC	CASRDYSGTRREQFF
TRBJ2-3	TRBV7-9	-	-	TGTGCCAGCAGCTTTCCGGCGGCAGATACGCAGTATTTT	CASSFPAADTQYF
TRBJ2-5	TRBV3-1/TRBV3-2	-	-	TGTGCCAGCAGCCAAGAGCGGGTCCGGGCCCAGTACTTC	CASSQERVRAQYF
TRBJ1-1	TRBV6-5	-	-	TGTGCCAGCAGTACAGGGTTAACTGAAGCTTTCTTT	CASSTGLTEAFF
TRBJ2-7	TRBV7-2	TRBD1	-	TGTGCCAGCAGTTACGGACAGGTGAGCTCCTACGAGCAGTACTTC	CASSYGQVSSYEQYF
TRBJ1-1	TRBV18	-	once	TGTGCCAGCTCCCCGAATCCGTCAGGTACTGAAGCTTTCTTT	CASSPNPSGTEAFF
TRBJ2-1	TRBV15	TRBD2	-	TGTGCCACCAGCAGAGAGACTAGCGGCTCCTACAATGAGCAGTTCTTC	CATSRETSGSYNEQFF
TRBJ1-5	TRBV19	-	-	TGTGCCAGTAGTCAAAGGGGGGGGGAAAATCAGCCCCAGCATTTT	CASSQRGGENQPQHF
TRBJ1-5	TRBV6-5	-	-	TGTGCCAGCAGTTTAAGGGAGGATCAGCCCCAGCATTTT	CASSLREDQPQHF
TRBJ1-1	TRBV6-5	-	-	TGTGCCAGCAGGCCCCAGGGGAGGAACACTGAAGCTTTCTTT	CASRPQGRNTEAFF
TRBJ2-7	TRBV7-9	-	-	TGTGCCAGCAGCTTAGGCCAGGAGGAGGGCGAGCAGTACTTC	CASSLGQEEGEQYF
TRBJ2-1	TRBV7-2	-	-	TGTGCCAGCAGCCCCCCACCTGACAGCCGACCTCCCTACAATGAGCAGTTCTTC	CASSPPPDSRPPYNEQFF
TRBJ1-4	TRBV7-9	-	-	TGTGCCAGCAGCTCAATACAGGAGAAACTGTTTTTT	CASSSIQEKLFF
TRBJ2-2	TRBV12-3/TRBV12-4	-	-	TGTGCCAGCAGTACCAGGGTCACCGGGGAGCTGTTTTTT	CASSTRVTGELFF
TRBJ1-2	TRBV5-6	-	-	TGTGCCAGCAGCTTGACAGGGTCTTTTGCTAACTATGGCTACACCTTC	CASSLTGSFANYGYTF
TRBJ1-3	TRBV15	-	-	TGTGCCACCAGCAGAGACAGCTCTGGAAACACCATATATTTT	CATSRDSSGNTIYF
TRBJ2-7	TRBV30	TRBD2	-	TGTGCCTGGATAACGAAAGTGGGAGGGCTCTTCGAGCAGTACTTC	CAWITKVGGLFEQYF
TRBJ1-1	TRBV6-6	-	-	TGTGCCAGCAGGGTTTTCGGGAGCATATCCACTGAAGCTTTCTTT	CASRVFGSISTEAFF
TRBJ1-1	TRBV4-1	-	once	TGCGCCAGCAGCCAAGGGGCGGGCGGCCAAGCTTTCTTT	CASSQGAGGQAFF
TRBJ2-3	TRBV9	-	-	TGTGCCAGCACACCGGGAGTTACCACAGATACGCAGTATTTT	CASTPGVTTDTQYF
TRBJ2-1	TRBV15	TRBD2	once	TGTGCCACCAGCAGTACCCCCATCCGGGGGGGCCCCAACAATGAGCAGTTCTTC	CATSSTPIRGGPNNEQFF
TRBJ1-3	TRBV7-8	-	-	TGTGCCAGCAGCTTATTCGTTGAGGAACACTCTGGAAACACCATATATTTT	CASSLFVEEHSGNTIYF
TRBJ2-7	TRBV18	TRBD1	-	TGTGCCAGCTCACCTTCAGGACAGGGCTACGAGCAGTACTTC	CASSPSGQGYEQYF
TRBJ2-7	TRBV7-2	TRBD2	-	TGTGCCAGCAGCTTATTTGGATTAGCGGGGATTCAAGAGCAGTACTTC	CASSLFGLAGIQEQYF
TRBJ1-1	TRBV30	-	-	TGTGCCTGGAGATTGACGGGGAACACTGAAGCTTTCTTT	CAWRLTGNTEAFF
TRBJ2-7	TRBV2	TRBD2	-	TGTGCCAGCAGAACTACTAGCGGGGGGTACGAGCAGTACTTC	CASRTTSGGYEQYF
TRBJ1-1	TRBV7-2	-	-	TGTGCCAGCAGCTTAGAGGCGTCGGGGTTGGCTTTCTTT	CASSLEASGLAFF
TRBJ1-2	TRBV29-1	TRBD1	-	TGCAGCGTCCTAGGGGGCGGTGAGATCTATGGCTACACCTTC	CSVLGGGEIYGYTF
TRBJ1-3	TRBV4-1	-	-	TGCGCCAGCAGCCAAGAGTCTTCGAGTTCCTCTGGAAACACCATATATTTT	CASSQESSSSSGNTIYF
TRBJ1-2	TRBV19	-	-	TGTGCCAGTAAAGGAGAAGCTAACTATGGCTACACCTTC	CASKGEANYGYTF
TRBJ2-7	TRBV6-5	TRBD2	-	TGTGCCAGCAGTTACGGGACTAGCGGAACCTACGAGCAGTACTTC	CASSYGTSGTYEQYF
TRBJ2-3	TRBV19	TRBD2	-	TGTGCCAGTAGTGTCGGGAGGCAGGGTTATACGCAGTATTTT	CASSVGRQGYTQYF
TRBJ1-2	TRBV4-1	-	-	TGCGCCAGCAGCCAAGGGCCAGACAGGTTTAACTATGGCTACACCTTC	CASSQGPDRFNYGYTF
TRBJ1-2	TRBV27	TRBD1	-	TGTGCCAGCAGTTTAGGACAGGGAGGATATGGCTACACCTTC	CASSLGQGGYGYTF
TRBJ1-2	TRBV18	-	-	TGTGCCAGCTCACAGGCGGATGTGGGCTATGGCTACACCTTC	CASSQADVGYGYTF
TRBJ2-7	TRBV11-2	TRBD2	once	TGTGCCAGCAGCCCGGGACTAGCGGGAGCGTTGAACGAGCAGTACTTC	CASSPGLAGALNEQYF
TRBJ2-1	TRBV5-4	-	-	TGTGCCAGCAGCTTGCGGAGCAGCTCCTACAATGAGCAGTTCTTC	CASSLRSSSYNEQFF